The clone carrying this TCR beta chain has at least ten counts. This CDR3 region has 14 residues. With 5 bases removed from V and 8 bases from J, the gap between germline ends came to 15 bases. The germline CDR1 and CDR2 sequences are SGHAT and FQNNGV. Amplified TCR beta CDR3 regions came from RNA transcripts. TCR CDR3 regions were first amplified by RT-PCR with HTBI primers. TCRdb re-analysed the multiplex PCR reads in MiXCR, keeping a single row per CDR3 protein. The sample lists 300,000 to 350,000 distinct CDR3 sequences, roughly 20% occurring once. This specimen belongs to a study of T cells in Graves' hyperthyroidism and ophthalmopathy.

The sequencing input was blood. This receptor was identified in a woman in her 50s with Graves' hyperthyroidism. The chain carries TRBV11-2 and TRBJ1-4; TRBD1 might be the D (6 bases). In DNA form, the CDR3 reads TGTGCCAGCAGCCTCTCGGGACAAGACGAAAAACTGTTTTTT. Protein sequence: CASSLSGQDEKLFF.